Detailed here is one T cell receptor beta chain. This sample is drawn from a study of long-term antiretroviral therapy in people with HIV. Trimming took 4 bases from V and 4 from J, leaving 11 bases between them. Looked up from germline, CDR1 is MGHRA and CDR2 is YSYEKL. The CDR3 is made up of 14 amino acids. This was the immunoSEQ v3.0 assay at survey level. The method was immunoSEQ multiplex PCR; TCRdb's version includes in-frame clones alone and lacks a portion of them. Among 14,000 or so clones, approximately 88% were seen once, and the ten largest hold roughly 12%. Specimen: unsorted PBMCs, collected 6.2 years after starting antiretroviral therapy. This chain connects TRBV4-1 to TRBJ1-5, with a weak D call TRBD1 (5 bases). This TCR was sampled from a man aged 35-49 years with HIV. The CDR3 reads CASSPAGGNQPQHF. DNA of the CDR3: TGCGCCAGCAGCCCAGCGGGGGGGAATCAGCCCCAGCATTTT.